This TCR beta chain was captured in a study of blood T cell repertoires in COVID-19. Whole-study context: T cells, B-cell-depleted T cells, or PBMCs provided the cDNA or gDNA that served as material.

The V and J ends lost 0 bases and 0 bases respectively, with 13 bases between them. This CDR3 is 17 amino acids long. The germline gives CDR1 MNHEY, CDR2 SMNVEV (reference sequence). Categorization into cohorts depended on clinical history that participants reported. Either two negative PCRs, clearance, or symptom resolution qualified Cohort 3 donors as recovered. Original analysis: Reference gene primer amplification yielded estimated nucleated cell counts. Only in-frame clones appear in the TCRdb table, and some are missing; sequencing was by immunoSEQ multiplex PCR. V and J calls and clone size come straight from that table; D and trimming were deduced from the DNA. The sample shows about 300,000 clones, around nine tenths of them seen only once.

The chain joins TRBV27 to TRBJ2-3; maybe TRBD2 (6 bases). Sequenced material: PBMCs or T cells enriched from blood (not recorded which). The sequence came from a woman aged 40 to 49 who had recovered from COVID-19. This CDR3 is CASSLSLAGTSTDTQYF. CDR3 nucleotides: TGTGCCAGCAGTTTATCGCTAGCAGGGACTAGCACAGATACGCAGTATTTT.